This T cell receptor beta chain was recorded in a study of T cell responses to AZD1222 COVID-19 vaccine. Points from the study as a whole: Two doses of AZD1222 preceded a rise in Spike-specific TCR breadth and depth. The number of AZD1222 recipients seropositive at baseline was only 5 to 7. Nearly half of the spike-specific TCRs reportedly recognize variant regions that carry no mutations.

CDR3 length equals 12 residues. The V end was cut by 0 bases, the J end by 10 bases, with 6 bases between. Germline assignment: CDR1 MNHNY and CDR2 SVGAGI (reference sequence). Clones were sequenced by immunoSEQ multiplex PCR, and TCRdb holds only the in-frame ones, with some missing. The sample records over 50,000 clones, 84% being singletons. On this clone: Its antigen remains unknown.

The genes are TRBV6-6 and TRBJ2-2; no clear D gene. The source material was peripheral blood, sampled on day 0 of AZD1222 vaccination. The sequence derives from an adult in good health. The CDR3 loop is CASSYSDLELFF. The CDR3 nucleotides read TGTGCCAGCAGTTACTCGGATTTGGAGCTGTTTTTT.